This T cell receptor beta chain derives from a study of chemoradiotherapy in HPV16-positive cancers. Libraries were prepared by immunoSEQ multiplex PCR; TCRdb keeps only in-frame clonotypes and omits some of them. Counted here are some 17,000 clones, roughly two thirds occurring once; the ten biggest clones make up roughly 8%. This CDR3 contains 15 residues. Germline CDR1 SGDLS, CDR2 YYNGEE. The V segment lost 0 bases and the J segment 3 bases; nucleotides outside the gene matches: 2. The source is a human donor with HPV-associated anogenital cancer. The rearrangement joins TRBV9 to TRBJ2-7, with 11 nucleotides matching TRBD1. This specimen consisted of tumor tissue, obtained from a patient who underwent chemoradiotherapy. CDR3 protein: CASSVDGTGGYEQYF. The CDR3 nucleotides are TGTGCCAGCAGCGTAGACGGGACAGGGGGCTACGAGCAGTACTTC.